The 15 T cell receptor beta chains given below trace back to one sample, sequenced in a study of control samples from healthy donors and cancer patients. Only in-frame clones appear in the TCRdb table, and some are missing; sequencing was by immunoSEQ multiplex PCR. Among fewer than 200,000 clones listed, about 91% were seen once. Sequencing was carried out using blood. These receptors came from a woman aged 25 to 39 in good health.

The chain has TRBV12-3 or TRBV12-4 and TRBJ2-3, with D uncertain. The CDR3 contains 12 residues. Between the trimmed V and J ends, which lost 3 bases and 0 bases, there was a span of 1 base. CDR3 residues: CASSFSTDTQYF. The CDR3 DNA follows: TGTGCCAGCAGTTTCAGCACAGATACGCAGTATTTT.

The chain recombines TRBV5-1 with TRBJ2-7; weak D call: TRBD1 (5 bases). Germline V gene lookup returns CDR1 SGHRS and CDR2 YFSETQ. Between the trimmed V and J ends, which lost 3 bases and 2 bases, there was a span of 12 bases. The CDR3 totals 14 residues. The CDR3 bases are TGCGCCAGCAGCTACAGGACCCAGGCCTACGAGCAGTACTTC. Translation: CASSYRTQAYEQYF.

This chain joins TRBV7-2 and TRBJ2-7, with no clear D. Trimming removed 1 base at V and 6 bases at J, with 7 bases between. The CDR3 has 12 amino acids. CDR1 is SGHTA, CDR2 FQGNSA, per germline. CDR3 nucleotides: TGTGCCAGCAGCTTAGGGCTAGGCGAGCAGTACTTC. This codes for CASSLGLGEQYF.

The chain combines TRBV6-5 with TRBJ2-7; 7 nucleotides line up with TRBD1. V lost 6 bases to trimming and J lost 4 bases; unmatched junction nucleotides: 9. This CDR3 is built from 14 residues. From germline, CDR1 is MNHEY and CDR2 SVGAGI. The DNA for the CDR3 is TGTGCCAGCAGACGCGACAGGGTGGTTTACGAGCAGTACTTC. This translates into CASRRDRVVYEQYF.

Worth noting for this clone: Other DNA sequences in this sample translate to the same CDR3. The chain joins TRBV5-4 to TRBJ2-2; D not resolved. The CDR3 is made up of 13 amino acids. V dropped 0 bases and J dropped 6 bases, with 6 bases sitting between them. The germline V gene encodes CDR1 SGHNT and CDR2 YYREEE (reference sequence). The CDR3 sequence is CASSLDGPGELFF. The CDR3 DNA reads TGTGCCAGCAGCTTGGACGGGCCCGGGGAGCTGTTTTTT.

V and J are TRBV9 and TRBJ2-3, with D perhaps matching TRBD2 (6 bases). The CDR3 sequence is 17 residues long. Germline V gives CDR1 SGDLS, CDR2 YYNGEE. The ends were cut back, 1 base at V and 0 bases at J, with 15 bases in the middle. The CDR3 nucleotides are TGTGCCAGCAGCGTACGTGGGACTCCACTGAGCACAGATACGCAGTATTTT. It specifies CASSVRGTPLSTDTQYF. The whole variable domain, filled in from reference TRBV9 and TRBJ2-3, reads DSGVTQTPKHLITATGQRVTLRCSPRSGDLSVYWYQQSLDQGLQFLIQYYNGEERAKGNILERFSAQQFPDLHSELNLSSLELGDSALYFCASSVRGTPLSTDTQYFGPGTRLTVL.

The CDR3 sequence is CASSQRGRGNEQYF. The CDR3 bases are TGTGCCAGCAGTCAACGGGGACGGGGGAACGAGCAGTACTTC. This chain links TRBV28 with TRBJ2-7; tentatively, D is TRBD2 (6 bases). Deletions cut 5 bases from V and 5 bases from J, with 16 bases between. Germline V gene lookup returns CDR1 MDHEN and CDR2 SYDVKM. The CDR3 is 14 residues long.

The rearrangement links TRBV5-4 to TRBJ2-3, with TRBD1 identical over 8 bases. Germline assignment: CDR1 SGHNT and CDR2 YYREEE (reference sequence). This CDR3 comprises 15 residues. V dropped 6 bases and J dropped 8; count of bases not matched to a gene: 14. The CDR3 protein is CASTPDRALGGTQYF. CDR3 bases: TGTGCCAGCACCCCGGACAGGGCTCTTGGGGGTACGCAGTATTTT.

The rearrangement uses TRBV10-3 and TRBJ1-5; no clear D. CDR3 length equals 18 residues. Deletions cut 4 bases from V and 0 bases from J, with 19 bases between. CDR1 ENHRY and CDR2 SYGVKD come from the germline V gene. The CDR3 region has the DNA TGTGCCATCAGTGGGAGCGAGTTTGGGCGGTATAGCAATCAGCCCCAGCATTTT. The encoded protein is CAISGSEFGRYSNQPQHF.

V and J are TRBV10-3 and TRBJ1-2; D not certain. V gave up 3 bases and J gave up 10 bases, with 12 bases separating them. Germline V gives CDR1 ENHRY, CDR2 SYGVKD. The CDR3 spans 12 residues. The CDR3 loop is CAISDLRTVYTF. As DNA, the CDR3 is TGTGCCATCAGTGATCTTCGGACGGTCTACACCTTC.

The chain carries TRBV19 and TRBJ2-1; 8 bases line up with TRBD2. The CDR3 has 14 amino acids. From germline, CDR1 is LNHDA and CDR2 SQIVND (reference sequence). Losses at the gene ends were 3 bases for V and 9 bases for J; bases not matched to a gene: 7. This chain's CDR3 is CASSIRAGVGEQFF. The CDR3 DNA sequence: TGTGCCAGTAGTATTAGAGCGGGAGTCGGTGAGCAGTTCTTC.

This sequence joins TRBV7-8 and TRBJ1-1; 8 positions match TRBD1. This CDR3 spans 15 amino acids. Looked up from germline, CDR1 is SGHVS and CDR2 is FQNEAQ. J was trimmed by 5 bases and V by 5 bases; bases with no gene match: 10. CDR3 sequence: CASSTRQGWGTEAFF. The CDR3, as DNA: TGTGCCAGCAGCACCCGACAGGGGTGGGGGACTGAAGCTTTCTTT.

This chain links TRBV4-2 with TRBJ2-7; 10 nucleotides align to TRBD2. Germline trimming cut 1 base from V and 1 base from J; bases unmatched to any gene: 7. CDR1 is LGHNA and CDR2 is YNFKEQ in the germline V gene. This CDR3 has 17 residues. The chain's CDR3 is CASSQVASTSGSYEQYF. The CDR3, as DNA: TGTGCCAGCAGCCAAGTCGCGTCGACTAGCGGGTCCTACGAGCAGTACTTC.

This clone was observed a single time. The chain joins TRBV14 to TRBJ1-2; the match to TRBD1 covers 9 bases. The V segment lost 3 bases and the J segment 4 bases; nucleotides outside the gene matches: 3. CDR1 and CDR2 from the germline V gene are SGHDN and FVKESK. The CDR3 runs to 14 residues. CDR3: CASSHMTGGYGYTF. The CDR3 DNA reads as TGTGCCAGCAGCCACATGACAGGGGGCTATGGCTACACCTTC.

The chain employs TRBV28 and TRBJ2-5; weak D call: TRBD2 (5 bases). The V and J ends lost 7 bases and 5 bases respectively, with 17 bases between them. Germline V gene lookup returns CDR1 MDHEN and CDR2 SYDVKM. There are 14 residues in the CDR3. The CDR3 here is CASTVSRVGETQYF. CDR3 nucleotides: TGTGCCAGCACCGTTTCGCGGGTCGGGGAGACCCAGTACTTC.